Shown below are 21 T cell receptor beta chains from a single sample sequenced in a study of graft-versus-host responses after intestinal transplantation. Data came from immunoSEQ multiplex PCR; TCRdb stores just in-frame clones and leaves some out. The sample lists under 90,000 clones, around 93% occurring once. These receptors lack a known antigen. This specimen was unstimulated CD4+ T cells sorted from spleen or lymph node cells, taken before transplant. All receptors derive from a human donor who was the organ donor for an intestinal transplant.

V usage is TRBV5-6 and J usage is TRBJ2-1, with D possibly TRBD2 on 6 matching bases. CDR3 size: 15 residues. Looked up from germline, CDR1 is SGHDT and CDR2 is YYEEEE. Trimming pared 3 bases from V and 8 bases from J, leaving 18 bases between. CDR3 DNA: TGTGCCAGCAGCTCCTCCGGAGGGAGCTCTGATGAGCAGTTCTTC. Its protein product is CASSSSGGSSDEQFF.

CDR3 residues: CASSLGTSGIRFTNEQFF. The CDR3 DNA follows: TGTGCCAGCAGCCTCGGGACTAGCGGGATACGATTTACCAATGAGCAGTTCTTC. The chain couples TRBV11-2 to TRBJ2-1; 13 bases are shared with TRBD2. V dropped 5 bases and J dropped 6; count of bases not matched to a gene: 13. The germline CDR1 and CDR2 sequences are SGHAT and FQNNGV. The CDR3 contains 18 residues.

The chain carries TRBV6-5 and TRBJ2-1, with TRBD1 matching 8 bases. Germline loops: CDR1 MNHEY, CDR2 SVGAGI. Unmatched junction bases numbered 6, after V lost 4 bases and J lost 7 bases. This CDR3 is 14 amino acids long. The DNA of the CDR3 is TGTGCCAGCAGTTCTCGGACAGGGTCTAATGAGCAGTTCTTC. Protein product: CASSSRTGSNEQFF.

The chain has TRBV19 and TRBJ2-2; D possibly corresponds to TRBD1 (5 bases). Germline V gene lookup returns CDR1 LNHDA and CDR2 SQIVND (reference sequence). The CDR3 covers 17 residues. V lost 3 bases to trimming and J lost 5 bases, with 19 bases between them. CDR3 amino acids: CASSIRIGVMGTGELFF. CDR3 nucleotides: TGTGCCAGTAGTATCCGGATAGGGGTAATGGGAACCGGGGAGCTGTTTTTT.

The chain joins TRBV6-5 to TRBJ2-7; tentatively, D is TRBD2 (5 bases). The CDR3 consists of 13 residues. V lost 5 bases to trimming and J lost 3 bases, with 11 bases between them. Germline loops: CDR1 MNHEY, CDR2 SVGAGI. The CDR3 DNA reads TGTGCCAGCAGTACGAAAGCGGTCTACGAGCAGTACTTC. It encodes CASSTKAVYEQYF.

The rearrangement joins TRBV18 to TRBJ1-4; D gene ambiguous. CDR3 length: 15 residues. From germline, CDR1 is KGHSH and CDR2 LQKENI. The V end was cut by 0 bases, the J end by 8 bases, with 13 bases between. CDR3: CASSPPGEAREKLFF. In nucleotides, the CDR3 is TGTGCCAGCTCACCACCCGGGGAAGCGAGGGAAAAACTGTTTTTT.

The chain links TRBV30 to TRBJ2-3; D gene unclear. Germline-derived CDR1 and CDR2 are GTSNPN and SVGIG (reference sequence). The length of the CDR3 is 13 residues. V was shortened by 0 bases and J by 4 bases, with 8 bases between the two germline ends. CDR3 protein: CAWSVISSDTQYF. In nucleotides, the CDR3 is TGTGCCTGGAGTGTTATTAGCTCAGATACGCAGTATTTT.

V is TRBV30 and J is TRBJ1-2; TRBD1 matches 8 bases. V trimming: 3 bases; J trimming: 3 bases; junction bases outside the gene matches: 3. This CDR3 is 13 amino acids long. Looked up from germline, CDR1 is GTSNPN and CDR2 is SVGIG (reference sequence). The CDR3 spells CAWSQTGDYGYTF. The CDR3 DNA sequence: TGTGCCTGGAGCCAGACAGGGGACTATGGCTACACCTTC.

This CDR3 reads CASSLPDRWDYGYTF. In DNA, the CDR3 is TGTGCCAGCAGCTTACCGGACAGGTGGGACTATGGCTACACCTTC. The rearrangement joins TRBV7-2 to TRBJ1-2; 7 bases are shared with TRBD1. The trim removed 2 bases at V and 3 bases at J, leaving 6 bases unmatched. The V gene's germline CDR1 is SGHTA and CDR2 FQGNSA. The CDR3 spans 15 residues.

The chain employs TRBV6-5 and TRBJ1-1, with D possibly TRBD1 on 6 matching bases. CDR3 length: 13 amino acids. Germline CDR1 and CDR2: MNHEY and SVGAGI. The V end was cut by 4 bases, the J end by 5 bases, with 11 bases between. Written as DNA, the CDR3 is TGTGCCAGCAGTTCTTTCACAGGGACTGAAGCTTTCTTT. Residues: CASSSFTGTEAFF.

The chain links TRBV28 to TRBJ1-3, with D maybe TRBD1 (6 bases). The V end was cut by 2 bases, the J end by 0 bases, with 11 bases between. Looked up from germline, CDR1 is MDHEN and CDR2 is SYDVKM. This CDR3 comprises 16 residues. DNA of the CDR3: TGTGCCAGCAGTTTAGGGGGCGCGTTCTCTGGAAACACCATATATTTT. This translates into CASSLGGAFSGNTIYF. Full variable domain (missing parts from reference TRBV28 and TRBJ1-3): DVKVTQSSRYLVKRTGEKVFLECVQDMDHENMFWYRQDPGLGLRLIYFSYDVKMKEKGDIPEGYSVSREKKERFSLILESASTNQTSMYLCASSLGGAFSGNTIYFGEGSWLTVV.

The CDR3 sequence is CASSLEAGHAGELFF. DNA for the CDR3: TGCGCCAGCAGCTTGGAGGCAGGGCATGCCGGGGAGCTGTTTTTT. The chain recombines TRBV5-1 with TRBJ2-2; possible D gene TRBD1, 5 bases. CDR3 length: 15 amino acids. The V and J ends lost 0 bases and 6 bases respectively, with 12 bases between them. Per germline, CDR1 SGHRS and CDR2 YFSETQ.

CDR3 amino acids: CASSLGQGGPEAFF. CDR3 sequence (DNA): TGTGCCAGCAGTCTTGGACAGGGGGGCCCTGAAGCTTTCTTT. The chain recombines TRBV28 with TRBJ1-1; TRBD1 agrees at 10 bases. CDR1 and CDR2 (germline): MDHEN, SYDVKM. This CDR3 comprises 14 residues. V lost 5 bases to trimming and J lost 6 bases; unmatched junction nucleotides: 6.

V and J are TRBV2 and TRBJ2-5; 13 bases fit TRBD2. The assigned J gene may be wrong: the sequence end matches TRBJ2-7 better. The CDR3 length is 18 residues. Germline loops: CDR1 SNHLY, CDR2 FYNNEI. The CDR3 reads CASSERGTSGRVRDEQYF. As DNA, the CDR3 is TGTGCCAGCAGTGAAAGGGGCACTAGCGGGAGGGTAAGGGACGAGCAGTACTTC.

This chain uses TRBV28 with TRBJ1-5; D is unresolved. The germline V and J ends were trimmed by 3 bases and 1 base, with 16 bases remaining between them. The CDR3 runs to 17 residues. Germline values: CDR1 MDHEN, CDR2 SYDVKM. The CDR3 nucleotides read TGTGCCAGCAGTTTGAAATGGAGGGTTGCGAGCAATCAGCCCCAGCATTTT. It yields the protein CASSLKWRVASNQPQHF.

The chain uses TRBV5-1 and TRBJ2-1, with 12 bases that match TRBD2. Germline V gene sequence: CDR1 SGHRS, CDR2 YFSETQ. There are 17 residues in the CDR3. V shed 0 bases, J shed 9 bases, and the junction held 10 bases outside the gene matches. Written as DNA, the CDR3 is TGCGCCAGCAGCTTGGGGGGACTAGCGGGCCAAAGGGTTGAGCAGTTCTTC. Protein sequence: CASSLGGLAGQRVEQFF. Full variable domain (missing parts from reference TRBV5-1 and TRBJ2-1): KAGVTQTPRYLIKTRGQQVTLSCSPISGHRSVSWYQQTPGQGLQFLFEYFSETQRNKGNFPGRFSGRQFSNSRSEMNVSTLELGDSALYLCASSLGGLAGQRVEQFFGPGTRLTVL.

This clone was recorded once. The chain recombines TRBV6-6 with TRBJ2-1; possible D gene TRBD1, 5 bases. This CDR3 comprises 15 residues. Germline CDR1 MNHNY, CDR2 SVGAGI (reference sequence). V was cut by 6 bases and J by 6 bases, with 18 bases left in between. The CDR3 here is CASRSQGSRVNEQFF. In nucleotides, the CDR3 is TGTGCCAGCAGGTCCCAGGGTAGTCGAGTCAATGAGCAGTTCTTC.

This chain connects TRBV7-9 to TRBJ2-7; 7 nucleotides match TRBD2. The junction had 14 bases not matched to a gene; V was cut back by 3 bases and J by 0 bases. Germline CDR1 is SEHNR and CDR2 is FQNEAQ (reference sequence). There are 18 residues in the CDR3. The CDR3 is CASSLGGVVGIGSYEQYF. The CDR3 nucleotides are TGTGCCAGCAGCTTGGGGGGGGTCGTGGGGATCGGCTCCTACGAGCAGTACTTC.

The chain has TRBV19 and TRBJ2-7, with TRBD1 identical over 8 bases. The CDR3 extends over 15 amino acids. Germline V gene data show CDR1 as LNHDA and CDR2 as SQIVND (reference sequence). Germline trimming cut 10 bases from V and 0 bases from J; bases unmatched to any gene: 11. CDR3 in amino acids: CATGEGQGASYEQYF. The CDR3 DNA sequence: TGTGCCACTGGAGAAGGACAGGGTGCCTCCTACGAGCAGTACTTC.

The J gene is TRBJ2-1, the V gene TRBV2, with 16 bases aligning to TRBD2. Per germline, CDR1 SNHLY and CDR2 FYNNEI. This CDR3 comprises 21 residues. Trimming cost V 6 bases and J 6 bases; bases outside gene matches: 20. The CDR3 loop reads CASRGHPGLAGGPSVSNEQFF. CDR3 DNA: TGTGCCAGCAGGGGACACCCGGGACTAGCGGGGGGGCCTTCTGTTTCCAATGAGCAGTTCTTC.

This CDR3 is CASSLAGQGSATQYF. In DNA, the CDR3 is TGCGCCAGCAGCTTGGCGGGACAGGGATCCGCTACGCAGTATTTT. The V gene is TRBV5-1, the J gene TRBJ2-3; TRBD1 aligns across 9 bases. V trimming: 0 bases; J trimming: 8 bases; junction bases outside the gene matches: 7. The CDR3 is 15 residues long. Germline CDR1 SGHRS, CDR2 YFSETQ.